The following is a TCR beta chain sequence with its context. Antigen: not known. Stated treatment: roughly 19 received Ad26.COV2.S at low or high dose, single or two shots; 5 received placebo; per-sample allocation not given. Sampling took place 63 days after the first vaccine or placebo injection. A Boston adult aged 18-55 years was the donor. V was pared by 2 bases and J by 4 bases, with 11 bases between. The CDR3 contains 14 residues. Per the germline V gene, CDR1 is MDHEN and CDR2 is SYDVKM. The sample belongs to a study of Ad26.COV2.S vaccination and SARS-CoV-2 variants. Study as a whole: A participant enrolled in the COV1001 Ad26.COV2.S trial arm provided the sample.

Study results and limitations: Ad26.COV2.S recipients had broader spike-specific TCRs (P = 0.0014).

The assay was immunoSEQ multiplex PCR, and TCRdb's table has in-frame clones only and misses some. The sample holds about 400,000 clones, 70% to 90% seen once. V usage is TRBV28 and J usage is TRBJ1-2, with a possible D match to TRBD1 (6 bases). The sample here was peripheral blood, taken in a trial of Ad26.COV2.S vaccine versus placebo. This sequence was found in a person between 18 and 60 years old who received the Ad26.COV2.S COVID-19 vaccine or a placebo. The CDR3, as DNA: TGTGCCAGCAGTTTAGGGGGGGACACCTATGGCTACACCTTC. Translation gives CASSLGGDTYGYTF.